This TCR beta chain derives from a study of T cell changes during pregnancy in multiple sclerosis. This table comes from immunoSEQ multiplex PCR, and its TCRdb copy is limited to in-frame clones, with some not included. The table has over 45,000 clones, about 93% seen once. CDR3 length: 14 amino acids. V gave up 1 base and J gave up 7 bases, with 11 bases separating them. From germline, CDR1 is LNHDA and CDR2 SQIVND (reference sequence). The source material was CD8+ T cells from peripheral blood mononuclear cells, sampled in the third trimester of pregnancy. The TCR was taken from a female donor with multiple sclerosis, enrolled in a pregnancy study. The V and J genes are TRBV19 and TRBJ2-1; weak D call: TRBD1 (6 bases). As DNA, the CDR3 is TGTGCCAGTAGTATAGGTCCAGGGGTGAATGAGCAGTTCTTC. Translated, it gives CASSIGPGVNEQFF.